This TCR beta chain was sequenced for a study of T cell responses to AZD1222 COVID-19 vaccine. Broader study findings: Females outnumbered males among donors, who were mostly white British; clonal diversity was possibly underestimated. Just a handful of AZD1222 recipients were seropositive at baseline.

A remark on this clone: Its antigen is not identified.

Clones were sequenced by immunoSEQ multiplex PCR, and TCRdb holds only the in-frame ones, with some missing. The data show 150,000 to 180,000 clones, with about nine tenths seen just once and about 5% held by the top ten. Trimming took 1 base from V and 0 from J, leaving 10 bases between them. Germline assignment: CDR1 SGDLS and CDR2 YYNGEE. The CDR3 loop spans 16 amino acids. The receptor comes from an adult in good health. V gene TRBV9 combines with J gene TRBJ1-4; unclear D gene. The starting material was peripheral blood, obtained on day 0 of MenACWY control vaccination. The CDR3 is CASSVRSSTTNEKLFF. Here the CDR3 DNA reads TGTGCCAGCAGCGTACGATCCTCGACAACTAATGAAAAACTGTTTTTT.